This T cell receptor (beta chain) was recovered during a study of blood T cell repertoires in COVID-19. Allocation to cohorts depended on clinical history reported by the participants. Only in-frame clones appear in the TCRdb table, and some are missing; sequencing was by immunoSEQ multiplex PCR. The sample includes more than 300,000 clones, 87% of them seen just once. Germline V lookup: CDR1 SGHKS, CDR2 YYEKEE (reference sequence). CDR3 length: 16 amino acids. With 4 bases clipped from V and 0 bases from J, the junction kept 4 bases outside the gene matches. Sequenced: PBMCs or T cells enriched from blood (not recorded which). This TCR derives from a woman aged 25-40 years who had recovered from COVID-19. The rearrangement links TRBV5-5 to TRBJ2-1, with 10 bases fitting TRBD2. CDR3 in amino acids: CASSAGLAVSYNEQFF. CDR3 nucleotides: TGTGCCAGCAGCGCCGGACTAGCGGTCTCCTACAATGAGCAGTTCTTC.